Shown below are 23 T cell receptor beta chains from a single sample sequenced in a study of technical replicates of blood from a few donors. Only in-frame clones appear in the TCRdb table, and some are missing; sequencing was by immunoSEQ multiplex PCR. Of about 61,000 clones detected, around 87% appear once; the ten largest clones hold roughly 4.8%. Sequenced input: PBMCs. These receptors were taken from a human donor in good health. Some clones in this sample may be carry-over from other donors' samples.

The sample holds one count of this clone. The rearrangement uses TRBV7-9 and TRBJ1-4; weak D call: TRBD1 (5 bases). Trimming removed 4 bases at V and 5 bases at J, with 17 bases between. The length of the CDR3 is 16 residues. Per the germline V gene, CDR1 is SEHNR and CDR2 is FQNEAQ (reference sequence). CDR3 residues: CASSSARQGGNEKLFF. CDR3 coding DNA: TGTGCCAGCAGCTCCGCCCGGCAGGGAGGGAATGAAAAACTGTTTTTT.

The chain couples TRBV5-1 to TRBJ2-2, with TRBD2 identical over 7 bases. The CDR3 spans 16 residues. CDR1 and CDR2 (germline): SGHRS, YFSETQ. V shed 3 bases and J 0 bases; nucleotides not matched to a gene: 5. DNA of the CDR3: TGCGCCAGCAGCTCCAGCGGGGCAGCGAACACCGGGGAGCTGTTTTTT. Its translation: CASSSSGAANTGELFF.

The chain carries TRBV6-6 and TRBJ2-3; 9 nucleotides align to TRBD2. CDR3 length: 14 amino acids. Trimming took 6 bases from V and 2 from J; bases not matched to a gene: 3. Germline V gene lookup returns CDR1 MNHNY and CDR2 SVGAGI (reference sequence). CDR3 nucleotide sequence: TGTGCCAGCAGGCGGGGGGGCCACACAGATACGCAGTATTTT. Its protein product is CASRRGGHTDTQYF.

This clone was counted once. The V and J genes are TRBV5-6 and TRBJ2-7, with 9 bases aligning to TRBD1. Germline trimming cut 6 bases from V and 1 base from J; bases unmatched to any gene: 8. The CDR3 extends over 15 amino acids. The V gene's germline CDR1 is SGHDT and CDR2 YYEEEE. CDR3 residues: CASTFVTGGSYEQYF. In DNA form, the CDR3 reads TGTGCCAGCACCTTTGTGACAGGGGGTTCCTACGAGCAGTACTTC.

The J gene is TRBJ1-6, the V gene TRBV5-1; D is unclear. From germline, CDR1 is SGHRS and CDR2 YFSETQ. This CDR3 region has 13 residues. V lost 0 bases to trimming and J lost 8 bases, with 6 bases between them. DNA for the CDR3: TGCGCCAGCAGCTTGGTAGTTGATTCACCCCTCCACTTT. Protein: CASSLVVDSPLHF.

The chain employs TRBV2 and TRBJ2-2; the D gene is possibly TRBD2 (5 bases). The CDR3 is made up of 14 amino acids. V was cut by 10 bases and J by 2 bases, with 14 bases left in between. From germline, CDR1 is SNHLY and CDR2 FYNNEI. The CDR3 loop reads CANRVAGNTGELFF. CDR3 in DNA: TGTGCCAACCGCGTGGCGGGCAACACCGGGGAGCTGTTTTTT.

The chain recombines TRBV5-5 with TRBJ2-7, with 11 bases fitting TRBD2. CDR1 and CDR2 (germline): SGHKS, YYEKEE (reference sequence). V trimming: 4 bases; J trimming: 2 bases; junction bases outside the gene matches: 11. This CDR3 is built from 17 residues. Written as DNA, the CDR3 is TGTGCCAGCAGCGCCGGACCACTAGCGGGGGATCCCTACGAGCAGTACTTC. Its protein product is CASSAGPLAGDPYEQYF.

J is TRBJ2-2 and V is TRBV6-6, with D possibly being TRBD2 (6 bases). Germline lookup yields CDR1 MNHNY and CDR2 SVGAGI (reference sequence). Trimming removed 5 bases from V and 7 bases from J, with 17 bases in between. The CDR3 consists of 15 residues. CDR3 coding DNA: TGTGCCAGCAGTCCTACTTTTTCGGGGGACGGGGAGCTGTTTTTT. Translated: CASSPTFSGDGELFF.

A few counts support this clone. The chain combines TRBV7-2 with TRBJ1-2, with D possibly being TRBD1 (6 bases). CDR1 and CDR2 (germline): SGHTA, FQGNSA. Trimming left V 4 bases short and J 4 bases short, with 13 bases between. This CDR3 comprises 14 residues. The CDR3 loop is CASSSRTETYGYTF. The CDR3 DNA follows: TGTGCCAGCAGCTCTCGGACAGAGACCTATGGCTACACCTTC.

This chain connects TRBV5-1 to TRBJ1-6; D might be TRBD1 (5 bases). Between the trimmed V and J ends, which lost 4 bases and 11 bases, there was a span of 16 bases. The germline gives CDR1 SGHRS, CDR2 YFSETQ. CDR3 length: 14 amino acids. CDR3 DNA sequence: TGCGCCAGCAGCCCGAACGGGGGATCGGCACCCCTCCACTTT. Protein sequence: CASSPNGGSAPLHF.

The CDR3 protein is CASSQELAGASLRNEQFF. The CDR3 region has the DNA TGTGCCAGCAGCCAAGAGTTAGCGGGGGCCTCGTTGAGGAATGAGCAGTTCTTC. V gene TRBV4-2 combines with J gene TRBJ2-1; 9 nucleotides agree with TRBD2. Germline V gene sequence: CDR1 LGHNA, CDR2 YNFKEQ. The CDR3 is 18 residues long. With 0 bases clipped from V and 7 bases from J, the junction kept 13 bases outside the gene matches.

The V and J genes are TRBV7-9 and TRBJ2-3, with TRBD2 identical over 7 bases. The CDR3 is 15 amino acids. After removal of 5 bases from V and 6 bases from J, the junction contained 11 bases not matched to a gene. CDR1 SEHNR and CDR2 FQNEAQ come from the germline V gene (reference sequence). CDR3 sequence reads: CASSPTSPSADTQYF. For the CDR3, the DNA is TGTGCCAGCAGCCCGACTAGCCCCTCGGCCGATACGCAGTATTTT.

V gene TRBV6-5 combines with J gene TRBJ1-1; possibly TRBD1 for D (5 bases). V lost 10 bases and J 1 base, leaving 13 bases between the germline ends. Germline loops: CDR1 MNHEY, CDR2 SVGAGI. This CDR3 region has 13 residues. The CDR3, as DNA: TGTGCCACCAAAGGGGCAAAGAACACTGAAGCTTTCTTT. As protein: CATKGAKNTEAFF.

V and J are TRBV6-5 and TRBJ2-3; 11 bases fit TRBD2. Germline V gene data show CDR1 as MNHEY and CDR2 as SVGAGI. With 4 bases clipped from V and 3 bases from J, the junction kept 6 bases outside the gene matches. The CDR3 totals 16 residues. CDR3 sequence: CASSSIGTSGTDTQYF. The CDR3 nucleotides read TGTGCCAGCAGTTCGATAGGGACTAGCGGAACAGATACGCAGTATTTT.

The chain combines TRBV30 with TRBJ2-3, with 7 bases aligning to TRBD1. The germline V gene encodes CDR1 GTSNPN and CDR2 SVGIG (reference sequence). This CDR3 spans 15 amino acids. The junction had 6 bases not matched to a gene; V was cut back by 3 bases and J by 0 bases. The CDR3 region has the DNA TGTGCCTGGAGGGTAACAGGGGCCAGCACAGATACGCAGTATTTT. It encodes CAWRVTGASTDTQYF.

This clone is labeled medium-sized. V gene TRBV4-2 combines with J gene TRBJ1-1; no firm D call. The ends were cut back, 1 base at V and 0 bases at J, with 12 bases in the middle. The CDR3 has 16 residues. CDR1 and CDR2 from the germline V gene are LGHNA and YNFKEQ. The DNA of the CDR3 is TGTGCCAGCAGCCAAGGAGGGCAAGACATGAACACTGAAGCTTTCTTT. As protein: CASSQGGQDMNTEAFF.

This sequence joins TRBV19 and TRBJ2-7; D possibly corresponds to TRBD2 (6 bases). V was pared by 3 bases and J by 1 base, with 10 bases between. There are 14 residues in the CDR3. CDR1 and CDR2 from the germline V gene are LNHDA and SQIVND (reference sequence). The CDR3: CASSIGAGSYEQYF. Here the CDR3 DNA reads TGTGCCAGTAGTATTGGGGCGGGGTCCTACGAGCAGTACTTC.

The genes are TRBV7-6 and TRBJ1-4; D perhaps matches TRBD1 (6 bases). This CDR3 is 15 amino acids long. The V end was cut by 3 bases, the J end by 8 bases, with 16 bases between. Germline V gene data show CDR1 as SGHVS and CDR2 as FNYEAQ. Here the CDR3 DNA reads TGTGCCAGCAGCTTGTCCGTGACAGGTCAAGAAAAACTGTTTTTT. Its protein is CASSLSVTGQEKLFF.

In DNA form, the CDR3 reads TGTGCCAGCAGCCCGCGGGCTAGCTCCTACGAGCAGTACTTC. Its translation: CASSPRASSYEQYF. V usage is TRBV5-4 and J usage is TRBJ2-7; D may be TRBD2 (5 bases). The germline V gene encodes CDR1 SGHNT and CDR2 YYREEE (reference sequence). V was trimmed by 4 bases and J by 0 bases, leaving 11 bases between them. The CDR3 length is 14 residues.

The J gene is TRBJ2-3, the V gene TRBV19; TRBD2 matches 8 bases. Trimming took 5 bases from V and 4 from J; bases not matched to a gene: 5. CDR3 size: 14 residues. The germline CDR1 and CDR2 sequences are LNHDA and SQIVND (reference sequence). CDR3 amino acids: CASSAREGADTQYF. CDR3 coding DNA: TGTGCCAGTAGTGCCCGGGAGGGCGCAGATACGCAGTATTTT.

The chain joins TRBV5-1 to TRBJ2-1; 10 nucleotides agree with TRBD1. The CDR3 covers 16 residues. Germline-derived CDR1 and CDR2 are SGHRS and YFSETQ. With 0 bases clipped from V and 7 bases from J, the junction kept 7 bases outside the gene matches. In DNA form, the CDR3 reads TGCGCCAGCAGCTTGGATCCGGACAGGGGGGAAAATGAGCAGTTCTTC. Its translation: CASSLDPDRGENEQFF. Full variable domain (remainder filled in from reference TRBV5-1 and TRBJ2-1): KAGVTQTPRYLIKTRGQQVTLSCSPISGHRSVSWYQQTPGQGLQFLFEYFSETQRNKGNFPGRFSGRQFSNSRSEMNVSTLELGDSALYLCASSLDPDRGENEQFFGPGTRLTVL.

The chain is built from TRBV6-5 and TRBJ2-7; TRBD2 agrees at 13 bases. The V segment lost 7 bases and the J segment 12 bases; nucleotides outside the gene matches: 9. Germline CDR1 reads MNHEY; CDR2 reads SVGAGI. This CDR3 has 13 amino acids. The CDR3 sequence is CASTKLAGGPWYF. DNA for the CDR3: TGTGCCAGCACCAAACTAGCGGGAGGGCCTTGGTACTTC.

The CDR3 bases are TGTGCCAGCAGCTTAACTGGCGGTTACGAGCAGTACTTC. Protein: CASSLTGGYEQYF. The chain joins TRBV7-3 to TRBJ2-7; D is unclear. Germline CDR1 is SGHTA and CDR2 is FQGTGA. Trimming took off 0 bases at V and 4 bases at J, with 7 bases between the two ends. The CDR3 covers 13 residues. Drawing the rest from reference TRBV7-3 and TRBJ2-7, the complete variable domain is GAGVSQTPSNKVTEKGKYVELRCDPISGHTALYWYRQSLGQGPEFLIYFQGTGAADDSGLPNDRFFAVRPEGSVSTLKIQRTERGDSAVYLCASSLTGGYEQYFGPGTRLTVT.